This T cell receptor (beta chain) was observed in a study of cytomegalovirus exposure and HLA in healthy donors. Study-level background: The roughly 120 validation repertoires matched the 600 to 700 first-cohort repertoires in platform, a later analysis reported. Overall study results and limits: A subsequent analysis found that TCR clusters from the first cohort also tended to co-occur in the 90 to 150 validation repertoires, with around 94% of cluster scores above 0.

Concerning this clone: Its antigen is not known.

The data were produced by immunoSEQ multiplex PCR, yet TCRdb's version contains in-frame clones alone and is incomplete. The sample includes around 230,000 clones, approximately 86% of them seen just once. J gave up 8 bases and V 2 bases, and 8 bases lay outside the gene matches. Germline V lookup: CDR1 MNHEY, CDR2 SVGAGI. This CDR3 has 15 amino acids. Separate from the approximately 650-subject first cohort, the roughly 120-subject validation cohort was the one that the donors belonged to. The material sequenced was PBMCs. The chain is built from TRBV6-5 and TRBJ2-1; 8 bases are a match to TRBD1. The sequence was obtained from a woman aged 25 to 39 in good health and CMV-seropositive. Here the CDR3 DNA reads TGTGCCAGCAGTTACGACTGGGACAGGCAAGATGAGCAGTTCTTC. It translates to CASSYDWDRQDEQFF.